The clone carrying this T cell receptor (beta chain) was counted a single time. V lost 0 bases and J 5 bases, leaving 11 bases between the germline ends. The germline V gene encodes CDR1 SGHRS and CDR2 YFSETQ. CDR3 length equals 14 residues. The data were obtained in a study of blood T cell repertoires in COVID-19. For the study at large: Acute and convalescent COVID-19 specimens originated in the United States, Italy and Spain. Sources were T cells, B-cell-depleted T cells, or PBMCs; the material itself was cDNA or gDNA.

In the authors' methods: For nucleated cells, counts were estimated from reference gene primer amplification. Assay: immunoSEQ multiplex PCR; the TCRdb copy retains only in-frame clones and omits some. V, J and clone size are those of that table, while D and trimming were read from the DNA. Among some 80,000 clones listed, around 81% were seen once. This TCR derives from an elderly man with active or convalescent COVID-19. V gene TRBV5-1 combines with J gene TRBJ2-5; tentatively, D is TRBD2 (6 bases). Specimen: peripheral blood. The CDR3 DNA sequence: TGCGCCAGCAGCTTGGTTGGAGGGCGGGAGACCCAGTACTTC. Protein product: CASSLVGGRETQYF. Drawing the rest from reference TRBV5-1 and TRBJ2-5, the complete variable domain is KAGVTQTPRYLIKTRGQQVTLSCSPISGHRSVSWYQQTPGQGLQFLFEYFSETQRNKGNFPGRFSGRQFSNSRSEMNVSTLELGDSALYLCASSLVGGRETQYFGPGTRLLVL.